This passage covers 8 T cell receptor beta chains from one sample sequenced in a study of CD8 T cells in Susac syndrome. A quantity of about 0.5 to 1 ug RNA underwent reverse transcription using random hexamers. TCRdb reprocessed the immunoSEQ multiplex PCR reads via MiXCR and lists one record per CDR3 protein. The sample has about 150,000 distinct CDR3 sequences, just under 97% seen once; the top ten hold about 0.15%. Material: CD8+ T cells from PBMCs. The receptor set was obtained from a human donor with multiple sclerosis.

CDR3 DNA sequence: TGTGCCAGCAAAGGCACGGACTATGGCTACACCTTC. Translated, it gives CASKGTDYGYTF. The V call is TRBV12-3 or TRBV12-4, the J call TRBJ1-2; no firm D call. The CDR3 runs to 12 residues. The ends were cut back, 7 bases at V and 3 bases at J, with 9 bases in the middle.

V gene TRBV20-1 combines with J gene TRBJ1-5, with 7 bases fitting TRBD1. Per germline, CDR1 DFQATT and CDR2 SNEGSKA (reference sequence). This CDR3 comprises 12 residues. J was trimmed by 7 bases and V by 3 bases; bases with no gene match: 3. Here the CDR3 reads CSASQGVQPQHF. The CDR3 region has the DNA TGCAGTGCTAGTCAGGGGGTACAGCCCCAGCATTTT.

This sequence joins TRBV10-3 and TRBJ1-1; TRBD1 aligns across 9 bases. This CDR3 spans 16 amino acids. J gave up 0 bases and V 2 bases, and 4 bases lay outside the gene matches. Germline CDR1 and CDR2: ENHRY and SYGVKD. CDR3 sequence (DNA): TGTGCCATCAGTGAGGTGACAGGGGGATTGAACACTGAAGCTTTCTTT. It translates to CAISEVTGGLNTEAFF.

This rearrangement joins TRBV13 to TRBJ2-5; TRBD1 matches 7 bases. Germline V gene lookup returns CDR1 PRHDT and CDR2 FYEKMQ (reference sequence). Trimming at V came to 4 bases and at J to 5 bases, leaving 7 bases not matched to a gene. This CDR3 is built from 14 residues. The CDR3 is CASSYDRDDETQYF. The CDR3 DNA reads TGTGCCAGCAGCTACGACAGGGACGACGAGACCCAGTACTTC.

The chain combines TRBV21-1 with TRBJ2-7; the table's TRBD2 call for D was not verified on the DNA. TRBV21-1 is labeled a pseudogene. The CDR3 has 16 residues. The chain's CDR3 is CATRAPRLAGVYEQYV. The CDR3 DNA is TGTGCCACCCGGGCGCCCAGACTAGCGGGGGTGTACGAGCAGTACGTC.

The chain combines TRBV20-1 with TRBJ2-1; D remains unclear. CDR1 is DFQATT and CDR2 is SNEGSKA in the germline V gene (reference sequence). CDR3 length equals 14 residues. Between the trimmed V and J ends, which lost 0 bases and 7 bases, there was a span of 13 bases. The chain's CDR3 is CSARDPEQWNEQFF. The CDR3 DNA reads TGCAGTGCTAGAGATCCGGAACAATGGAATGAGCAGTTCTTC.

The V gene is TRBV29-1, the J gene TRBJ1-1, with D hard to call. The CDR3 is made up of 11 amino acids. Germline V CDR1 and CDR2: SQVTM, ANQGSEA. Trimming removed 2 bases from V and 3 bases from J, with 4 bases in between. Here the CDR3 DNA reads TGCAGCGTTGAAAAAGACACTGAAGCTTTCTTT. It specifies CSVEKDTEAFF.

This clonotype appeared a few times. The genes are TRBV2 and TRBJ1-1; TRBD1 agrees at 7 bases. V lost 4 bases to trimming and J lost 1 base; unmatched junction nucleotides: 6. The CDR3 is 15 amino acids. Looked up from germline, CDR1 is SNHLY and CDR2 is FYNNEI. The CDR3 sequence is CASSGKTGRNTEAFF. CDR3 DNA: TGTGCCAGCAGTGGTAAGACAGGGAGGAACACTGAAGCTTTCTTT.